These 10 T cell receptor beta chains were sequenced from one sample in a study of CD8 T cells in ankylosing spondylitis (dated 2017 in TCRdb). The library was produced with 5' RACE. For sequencing, an Illumina HiSeq 2500 was employed. TCRdb reran the public reads through fastp at Q25 and MiXCR, keeping productive beta chains. Rows are combined by CDR3 protein, so each entry shows the most common genes and DNA. The sample data list 150,000 to 200,000 distinct CDR3 sequences, and around a sixth of these were observed just once. The biggest ten clones account for about 4.3% of the sample. What was sequenced was blood, either unsorted or a sorted T cell fraction (not recorded which). Receptors originate from a male donor between 10 and 30 years old with ankylosing spondylitis or in good health (not recorded which). Donor details come from another sample of the same person, matched by shared clones.

This clonotype has ten or more counts. The chain has TRBV29-1 and TRBJ2-1; weak D call: TRBD1 (7 bases). Germline CDR1 reads SQVTM; CDR2 reads ANQGSEA. The CDR3 length is 12 residues. V lost 7 bases, J lost 9 bases, and 16 bases lay in between. The CDR3 sequence: CSAGQAEGEQFF. The CDR3 coding sequence is TGCAGCGCTGGACAGGCGGAGGGTGAGCAGTTCTTC.

The rearrangement joins TRBV3-1 to TRBJ1-1; D call uncertain. The germline V and J ends were trimmed by 1 base and 3 bases, with 15 bases remaining between them. The CDR3 spans 16 residues. CDR1 is LGHDT and CDR2 is YNNKEL in the germline V gene (reference sequence). This CDR3 reads CASSQAVVRWDTEAFF. CDR3 sequence (DNA): TGTGCCAGCAGCCAAGCTGTCGTCAGGTGGGACACTGAAGCTTTCTTT.

J is TRBJ1-1 and V is TRBV12-3 or TRBV12-4, with TRBD1 identical over 8 bases. J gave up 5 bases and V 6 bases, and 8 bases lay outside the gene matches. The CDR3 is made up of 14 amino acids. The CDR3 protein is CASRATGVGTEAFF. CDR3 nucleotides: TGTGCCAGCAGGGCGACAGGGGTCGGGACTGAAGCTTTCTTT.

This clonotype has ten or more counts. The chain joins TRBV7-9 to TRBJ2-7; D not certain. Between the trimmed V and J ends, which lost 3 bases and 5 bases, there was a span of 8 bases. The CDR3 has 12 amino acids. The germline V gene has CDR1 SEHNR and CDR2 FQNEAQ (reference sequence). DNA for the CDR3: TGTGCCAGCAGCTTTAGCAGTGACGAGCAGTACTTC. It translates to CASSFSSDEQYF.

This clonotype occurred many times. The chain joins TRBV27 to TRBJ2-7; 11 bases match TRBD2. The CDR3 spans 16 residues. Trimming removed 6 bases from V and 5 bases from J; junction bases left unmatched: 12. Germline V gene data show CDR1 as MNHEY and CDR2 as SMNVEV (reference sequence). As DNA, the CDR3 is TGTGCCAGCAGCAAACTAGCGGGAGATCCGGCGAACGAGCAGTACTTC. This encodes CASSKLAGDPANEQYF.

This clonotype has a count of ten or more. The chain joins TRBV12-3 or TRBV12-4 to TRBJ1-2, with 8 bases aligning to TRBD1. CDR3 length: 14 residues. V dropped 4 bases and J dropped 3; count of bases not matched to a gene: 4. The CDR3 is CASSSGQGDYGYTF. The CDR3 DNA is TGTGCCAGCAGTTCCGGACAGGGTGACTATGGCTACACCTTC.

The gene calls are TRBV29-1 and TRBJ2-1, with D unclear. V lost 5 bases, J lost 5 bases, and 13 bases lay in between. This CDR3 spans 13 amino acids. Germline values: CDR1 SQVTM, CDR2 ANQGSEA. CDR3 DNA sequence: TGCAGCGTTAGCAGTCAGCTCAACAATGAGCAGTTCTTC. It codes for CSVSSQLNNEQFF.

This clonotype was recorded at least ten times. The rearrangement uses TRBV7-8 and TRBJ1-2; D unresolved. The CDR3 has 14 residues. The ends were cut back, 5 bases at V and 9 bases at J, with 19 bases in the middle. Germline V gives CDR1 SGHVS, CDR2 FQNEAQ. CDR3 residues: CASSTQTARVSYTF. CDR3 DNA sequence: TGTGCCAGCAGCACCCAGACGGCTCGTGTAAGCTACACCTTC. The whole variable domain, remainder taken from reference TRBV7-8 and TRBJ1-2, is GAGVSQSPRYKVAKRGQDVALRCDPISGHVSLFWYQQALGQGPEFLTYFQNEAQLDKSGLPSDRFFAERPEGSVSTLKIQRTQQEDSAVYLCASSTQTARVSYTFGSGTRLTVV.

This clonotype was found many times. Here the CDR3 reads CASSARLEDTQYF. The CDR3 nucleotides are TGTGCCAGCAGCGCCCGGTTGGAAGATACGCAGTATTTT. This chain connects TRBV7-9 to TRBJ2-3; the D is unclear. This CDR3 has 13 residues. Germline V gene data show CDR1 as SEHNR and CDR2 as FQNEAQ (reference sequence). V was shortened by 5 bases and J by 5 bases, with 11 bases between the two germline ends.

This clonotype was found many times. The V gene is TRBV7-8, the J gene TRBJ2-7; a possible D gene is TRBD1 (6 bases). The CDR3 extends over 10 amino acids. Germline values: CDR1 SGHVS, CDR2 FQNEAQ. The CDR3 sequence is CASDSYEQYV. The CDR3, as DNA: TGTGCTTCGGACAGCTACGAGCAGTACGTC.